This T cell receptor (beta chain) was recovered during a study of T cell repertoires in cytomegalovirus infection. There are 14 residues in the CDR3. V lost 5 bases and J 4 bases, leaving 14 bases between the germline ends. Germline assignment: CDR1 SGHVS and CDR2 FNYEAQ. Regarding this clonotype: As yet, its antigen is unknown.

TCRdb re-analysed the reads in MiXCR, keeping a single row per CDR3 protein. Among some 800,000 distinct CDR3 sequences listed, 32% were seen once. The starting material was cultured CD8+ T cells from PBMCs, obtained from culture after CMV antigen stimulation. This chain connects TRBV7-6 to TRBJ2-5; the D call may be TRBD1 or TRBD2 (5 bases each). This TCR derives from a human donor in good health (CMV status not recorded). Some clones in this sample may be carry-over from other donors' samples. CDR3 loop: CASSPGWGGETQYF. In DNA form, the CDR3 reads TGTGCCAGCAGCCCGGGGTGGGGCGGAGAGACCCAGTACTTC.